The 20 T cell receptor beta chains below were found in one sample sequenced in a study of T cells in women clearing cervical HPV infection. Clones were read by immunoSEQ multiplex PCR, and TCRdb kept only the in-frame ones, dropping some. This repertoire includes around 25,000 clones. Sequenced sample: blood buffy coat. Receptors originate from a woman between 18 and 69 years old with a cervical HPV16 infection that either progressed to CIN3+ or cleared (not recorded which).

In regard to this clone: The DNA ends 3 residues before the CDR3 does, and the rest of the CDR3 is filled in from the germline J gene. The rearrangement uses TRBV2 and TRBJ1-1; D is ambiguous. Germline CDR1 is SNHLY and CDR2 is FYNNEI. The length of the CDR3 is 13 residues. The ends were cut back, 3 bases at V and 3 bases at J, with 8 bases in the middle. CDR3 DNA, as far as it was read: TGTGCCAGCAGTGAGTCGCGAGACACTGAA. It codes for CASSESRDTE. The CDR3, in full, reads CASSESRDTEAFF. Filled out from reference TRBV2 and TRBJ1-1, the complete variable domain reads EPEVTQTPSHQVTQMGQEVILRCVPISNHLYFYWYRQILGQKVEFLVSFYNNEISEKSEIFDDQFSVERPDGSNFTLKIRSTKLEDSAMYFCASSESRDTEAFFGQGTRLTVV.

On this clone: The sequence runs out 3 residues before the end of the CDR3; the remainder is reconstructed from the germline J gene. This chain links TRBV19 with TRBJ2-3; 11 nucleotides match TRBD2. In germline, CDR1 is LNHDA, CDR2 SQIVND (reference sequence). This CDR3 is built from 14 residues. After removal of 6 bases from V and 6 bases from J, the junction contained 5 bases not matched to a gene. The CDR3 bases that were read are TGTGCCAGTAGGGAGACTAGCGGGGCGGATACG. This sequence encodes CASRETSGADT. The CDR3 reads in full as CASRETSGADTQYF.

As for this clone: The read halts 3 residues ahead of the CDR3 end, with the missing end drawn from the germline J gene. The chain recombines TRBV7-2 with TRBJ2-7; a weak D match, TRBD1 (6 bases). The CDR3 sequence is 13 residues long. V was trimmed by 5 bases and J by 3 bases, leaving 11 bases between them. Germline V lookup: CDR1 SGHTA, CDR2 FQGNSA. The CDR3 sequence is CASSVRGIYEQYF. CDR3 DNA, as far as it was read: TGTGCCAGCAGCGTAAGGGGGATCTACGAG.

About this clone itself: The read halts 3 residues ahead of the CDR3 end, with the missing end drawn from the germline J gene. The chain uses TRBV7-9 and TRBJ1-2, with 9 nucleotides matching TRBD1. CDR1 is SEHNR, CDR2 FQNEAQ, per germline (reference sequence). The CDR3 is 14 amino acids. The CDR3: CASSLGDRAVDYTF. CDR3 DNA (partial): TGTGCCAGCAGCTTAGGGGACAGGGCCGTCGAC.

Remarks on this clone: The CDR3 end is not reached by the read, which stops 3 residues before it; the germline J gene fills it in. The chain couples TRBV18 to TRBJ1-1; TRBD1 matches 8 bases. This CDR3 spans 15 amino acids. CDR1 and CDR2 from the germline V gene are KGHSH and LQKENI. The trim removed 3 bases at V and 1 base at J, leaving 4 bases unmatched. Incomplete CDR3 DNA: TGTGCCAGCTCACCCCGGACAGGGAGGAACACTGAA. Its translation is CASSPRTGRNTE. The whole CDR3 region reads CASSPRTGRNTEAFF. The whole variable domain, filled in from reference TRBV18 and TRBJ1-1, reads NAGVMQNPRHLVRRRGQEARLRCSPMKGHSHVYWYRQLPEEGLKFMVYLQKENIIDESGMPKERFSAEFPKEGPSILRIQQVVRGDSAAYFCASSPRTGRNTEAFFGQGTRLTVV.

A note on this clone: The CDR3 end lies 3 residues beyond the end of the read and is filled in from the germline J gene. The gene calls are TRBV30 and TRBJ1-2; D gene uncertain. This CDR3 spans 11 amino acids. The germline V gene has CDR1 GTSNPN and CDR2 SVGIG (reference sequence). V was pared by 5 bases and J by 1 base, with 5 bases between. CDR3 amino acids: CAWSHNYGYTF. The CDR3 bases that were read are TGTGCCTGGTCACATAACTATGGC.

Notes on this clone: The CDR3 goes on 3 residues after the read ends, and that part is filled in from the germline J gene. V is TRBV19 and J is TRBJ1-2; 10 nucleotides line up with TRBD1. Per germline, CDR1 LNHDA and CDR2 SQIVND (reference sequence). The CDR3 consists of 16 residues. The part of the CDR3 DNA that was read is TGTGCCAGTAGTATACACGGGACAGGGGACGCAGATACC. Its translation: CASSIHGTGDADT. The entire CDR3 protein reads CASSIHGTGDADTYTF.

CDR3 DNA, as far as it was read: TGTGCCTGGAGTGTACGGAGATTGGGCGGGGGGGCCAACAATGAG. Translation gives CAWSVRRLGGGANNE. The whole CDR3 protein reads CAWSVRRLGGGANNEQFF. The chain links TRBV30 to TRBJ2-1, with 9 bases that match TRBD2. The read falls 3 residues short of the CDR3 end, and the missing part is taken from the germline J gene. V was pared by 0 bases and J by 5 bases, with 14 bases of the junction left unmatched. CDR3 length: 18 residues. Looked up from germline, CDR1 is GTSNPN and CDR2 is SVGIG (reference sequence).

As concerns this clone: Read data end 3 residues before the CDR3 end; the end is taken from the germline J gene. This rearrangement joins TRBV7-2 to TRBJ2-5, with D possibly matching TRBD1 (7 bases). Germline CDR1 SGHTA, CDR2 FQGNSA. V lost 5 bases to trimming and J lost 7 bases, with 17 bases between them. This CDR3 contains 14 residues. CDR3 DNA (partial): TGTGCCAGCAGCGTGACAGGGTGGAGGGTGACC. This codes for CASSVTGWRVT. The CDR3 as a whole reads CASSVTGWRVTQYF. The entire variable domain, with the rest obtained from reference TRBV7-2 and TRBJ2-5, is as follows: GAGVSQSPSNKVTEKGKDVELRCDPISGHTALYWYRQSLGQGLEFLIYFQGNSAPDKSGLPSDRFSAERTGGSVSTLTIQRTQQEDSAVYLCASSVTGWRVTQYFGPGTRLLVL.

With respect to this clone: The read is 3 residues too short to cover the CDR3 end, so that end is filled in from the germline J gene. The chain couples TRBV20-1 to TRBJ2-1; 7 positions match TRBD2. CDR1 and CDR2 (germline): DFQATT, SNEGSKA (reference sequence). The CDR3 is 18 residues long. The V segment lost 0 bases and the J segment 0 bases; nucleotides outside the gene matches: 11. The CDR3 sequence is CSARDGSGASLSYNEQFF. The CDR3 bases that were read are TGCAGTGCTAGAGATGGAAGCGGGGCGTCACTCTCCTACAATGAG.

A word on this clone: Sequencing ends 3 residues short of the CDR3 end; the germline J gene provides the rest. The chain joins TRBV7-9 to TRBJ1-3; D not certain. Trimming stripped 2 bases from V and 4 bases from J, with 12 bases between. The CDR3 covers 15 residues. CDR1 is SEHNR and CDR2 is FQNEAQ in the germline V gene (reference sequence). This chain's CDR3 is CASSLQSVPGNTIYF. The sequenced part of the CDR3 DNA is TGTGCCAGCAGCTTACAATCAGTGCCCGGAAACACC. The whole variable domain, remainder taken from reference TRBV7-9 and TRBJ1-3, is DTGVSQNPRHKITKRGQNVTFRCDPISEHNRLYWYRQTLGQGPEFLTYFQNEAQLEKSRLLSDRFSAERPKGSFSTLEIQRTEQGDSAMYLCASSLQSVPGNTIYFGEGSWLTVV.

Concerning this clone: The read finishes 3 residues shy of the CDR3 end, and the germline J gene is used to complete it. The V call is TRBV7-9, the J call TRBJ2-7; 7 bases are shared with TRBD1. The CDR3 consists of 12 residues. Germline lookup yields CDR1 SEHNR and CDR2 FQNEAQ (reference sequence). The V segment lost 7 bases and the J segment 5 bases; nucleotides outside the gene matches: 5. The covered CDR3 bases are TGTGCCAGCAACCGGGACAGAGACGAG. Its translation is CASNRDRDE. The entire CDR3 sequence reads CASNRDRDEQYF.

Note on this clone: The read halts 3 residues ahead of the CDR3 end, with the missing end drawn from the germline J gene. The genes are TRBV20-1 and TRBJ2-2; 8 bases line up with TRBD2. Germline CDR1 is DFQATT and CDR2 is SNEGSKA (reference sequence). This CDR3 is 15 amino acids long. The V segment lost 2 bases and the J segment 2 bases; nucleotides outside the gene matches: 4. The DNA read from the CDR3 is TGCAGTGCTAGAAGTCTAGCGGGTAACACCGGGGAG. This translates into CSARSLAGNTGE. Given in full, the CDR3 is CSARSLAGNTGELFF.

As regards this clone: The read halts 3 residues ahead of the CDR3 end, with the missing end drawn from the germline J gene. The chain recombines TRBV29-1 with TRBJ2-1, with 10 bases identical to TRBD1. The CDR3 sequence is 12 residues long. CDR1 and CDR2 from the germline V gene are SQVTM and ANQGSEA. V lost 6 bases to trimming and J lost 7 bases; unmatched junction nucleotides: 3. CDR3 sequence: CSVRQGANEQFF. CDR3 DNA (partial): TGCAGCGTCAGACAGGGGGCGAATGAG.

With regard to this clone: The read halts 3 residues ahead of the CDR3 end, with the missing end drawn from the germline J gene. The V and J genes are TRBV7-9 and TRBJ1-2; D gene unclear. The CDR3 runs 15 residues. Germline loops: CDR1 SEHNR, CDR2 FQNEAQ (reference sequence). The part of the CDR3 DNA that was read is TGTGCCAGCAGCTCAGGACTAGGCTCCTACAATGAC. Translated: CASSSGLGSYND. The CDR3, in full, reads CASSSGLGSYNDYTF.

In regard to this clone: The read finishes 3 residues shy of the CDR3 end, and the germline J gene is used to complete it. Other nucleotide sequences from this sample produce the same CDR3. This chain uses TRBV7-2 with TRBJ1-1; TRBD1 matches at 7 bases. V dropped 5 bases and J dropped 4; count of bases not matched to a gene: 1. The germline V gene has CDR1 SGHTA and CDR2 FQGNSA. The CDR3 length is 12 residues. The sequenced part of the CDR3 DNA is TGTGCCAGCAGCAGACAGGGCACTGAA. Amino acids: CASSRQGTE. The CDR3 reads in full as CASSRQGTEAFF.

Comment on this clone: The read halts 3 residues ahead of the CDR3 end, with the missing end drawn from the germline J gene. The chain carries TRBV14 and TRBJ2-7; 8 nucleotides line up with TRBD2. This CDR3 has 16 residues. Germline CDR1 SGHDN, CDR2 FVKESK. With V trimmed by 0 bases and J by 5 bases, 9 bases remained unmatched. The sequenced part of the CDR3 DNA is TGTGCCAGCAGCCAAGATTTGCGGGGGGTCACCCACGAG. As protein: CASSQDLRGVTHE. The entire CDR3 protein is CASSQDLRGVTHEQYF.

As to this clone: With the read ending 3 residues before the CDR3 end, the germline J gene is used to fill in that end. The chain is built from TRBV7-6 and TRBJ2-7; D possibly corresponds to TRBD1 (6 bases). Looked up from germline, CDR1 is SGHVS and CDR2 is FNYEAQ. Trimming pared 1 base from V and 2 bases from J, leaving 6 bases between. This CDR3 comprises 13 residues. The CDR3 DNA, read in part, is TGTGCCAGCAGCTTAGGGACAGCCTACGAG. Its translation: CASSLGTAYE. From start to end, the CDR3 is CASSLGTAYEQYF.

Details on this clone: The read gets to within 3 residues of the CDR3 end, and the germline J gene fills in the rest. This rearrangement joins TRBV11-2 to TRBJ2-3; tentatively, D is TRBD2 (7 bases). V was shortened by 5 bases and J by 7 bases, with 19 bases between the two germline ends. This CDR3 contains 15 residues. Germline V gene lookup returns CDR1 SGHAT and CDR2 FQNNGV. The DNA read from the CDR3 is TGTGCCAGCAGCGGGGGGGATACAGGGCCCAATACG. Translating it yields CASSGGDTGPNT. The entire CDR3 protein reads CASSGGDTGPNTQYF.

Details on this clone: The read stops 3 residues short of the end of the CDR3; the missing end is completed from the germline J gene. The chain recombines TRBV20-1 with TRBJ1-6; TRBD1 matches 7 bases. The CDR3 has 13 amino acids. V trimming: 6 bases; J trimming: 6 bases; junction bases outside the gene matches: 5. The germline V gene has CDR1 DFQATT and CDR2 SNEGSKA (reference sequence). CDR3: CSARTGLNSPLHF. The DNA read from the CDR3 is TGCAGTGCAAGGACAGGACTTAATTCACCC.